The rows below give T cell receptor beta chains drawn from one sample of a study of shared clonotypes between healthy human individuals. Produced via immunoSEQ multiplex PCR; TCRdb's table is partial and in-frame only. The sample holds under 2,500,000 clones, around 95% seen once. The sample consisted of naive CD4+ T cells sorted from blood. The receptors shown here come from a man younger than 30 in good health. CDR3s include the opening cysteine and the closing phenylalanine or tryptophan. The D gene is left open where the match is weak. Clone size is not always given. Where it is, it says once, few, many or a class for expanded clones.

j_call cdr3_length v_call d_call clone_size cdr3_nt cdr3_aa
TRBJ1-4 15 TRBV5-1 TRBD1 . TGCGCCAGCAGCTCAGGACAGGGAGGGGATGAAAAACTGTTTTTT CASSSGQGGDEKLFF
TRBJ2-7 15 TRBV4-3 . . TGCGCCAGCAGCCAAGATGCCAGGGTCGGGTACGAGCAGTACTTC CASSQDARVGYEQYF
TRBJ1-2 14 TRBV2 . . TGTGCCAGCAGTGAAATGGGGGGGGCCTATGGCTACACCTTC CASSEMGGAYGYTF
TRBJ1-2 14 TRBV2 TRBD1 . TGTGCCAGCAGTGGACAGGGCACTAACGATGGCTACACCTTC CASSGQGTNDGYTF
TRBJ1-1 14 TRBV18 TRBD1 . TGTGCCAGCTCACGCACAGGGGGCTATACTGAAGCTTTCTTT CASSRTGGYTEAFF
TRBJ1-5 15 TRBV6-5 . once TGTGCCACGGTCACAGGGACGAGTGGCAATCAGCCCCAGCATTTT CATVTGTSGNQPQHF
TRBJ2-1 16 TRBV10-3 TRBD2 . TGTGCCATCAGTGGGAGTAGCGGGAAGGGAGACAATGAGCAGTTCTTC CAISGSSGKGDNEQFF
TRBJ2-5 13 TRBV7-2 . . TGTGCCAGCAGCTTAGCGCATATGGAGACCCAGTACTTC CASSLAHMETQYF
TRBJ2-2 13 TRBV2 . . TGTGCCAGCAAACGGGAGAACACCGGGGAGCTGTTTTTT CASKRENTGELFF
TRBJ2-2 16 TRBV5-1 . . TGCGCCAGCCGCACGGAAAGACAGACGAACACCGGGGAGCTGTTTTTT CASRTERQTNTGELFF
TRBJ1-6 14 TRBV5-1 . . TGCGCCAGCAGCTTACGGACGTCTGATTCACCCCTCCACTTT CASSLRTSDSPLHF
TRBJ2-7 17 TRBV5-4 TRBD2 . TGTGCCAGCAGCCGCCCCGGACTAGCGGGAAGTCCCTACGAGCAGTACTTC CASSRPGLAGSPYEQYF
TRBJ1-6 17 TRBV30 . . TGTGCCTGGAACTCAGTGGGAGGGATGACCTATAATTCACCCCTCCACTTT CAWNSVGGMTYNSPLHF
TRBJ1-2 14 TRBV10-3 . . TGTGCCATCAGTCCAAAGACAGTGGGCTATGGCTACACCTTC CAISPKTVGYGYTF
TRBJ2-7 15 TRBV7-2 TRBD1 . TGTGCCAGCAGCTTAGTTCCGGGACAGGGCTACGAGCAGTACTTC CASSLVPGQGYEQYF
TRBJ1-4 13 TRBV30 . . TGTGCCTGGAGGGCCAGGCCTGGTGAAAAACTGTTTTTT CAWRARPGEKLFF
TRBJ1-5 16 TRBV4-1 . . TGCGCCAGCAGCCAAGACGGCCAGACCAGCAATCAGCCCCAGCATTTT CASSQDGQTSNQPQHF
TRBJ2-7 14 TRBV5-4 . . TGTGCCAGCAGCTTGGGAGGGAACTCCTACGAGCAGTACTTC CASSLGGNSYEQYF
TRBJ2-7 15 TRBV5-4 TRBD2 . TGTGCCAGCAGCTTGGGACTAGCCGGTCCGTACGAGCAGTACTTC CASSLGLAGPYEQYF
TRBJ1-5 13 TRBV6-4 . . TGTGCCAGCAGAGGGAGGAAATATCAGCCCCAGCATTTT CASRGRKYQPQHF
TRBJ1-3 13 TRBV5-4 . once TGTGCCAGCAGCTTGGTGGGGTGGAACACCATATATTTT CASSLVGWNTIYF
TRBJ2-6 18 TRBV7-2 . . TGTGCCAGCAGCTCCCAGGGAGGTGAACGAACGGGGGCCAACGTCCTGACTTTC CASSSQGGERTGANVLTF
TRBJ2-1 16 TRBV11-2 TRBD2 . TGTGCCAGCAGCTTACTTTGGGAGGGCCGCAGAAATGAGCAGTTCTTC CASSLLWEGRRNEQFF
TRBJ1-3 14 TRBV6-1 . . TGTGCCAGCAGTCCCGATTGGCCCGGAAACACCATATATTTT CASSPDWPGNTIYF
TRBJ1-4 12 TRBV29-1 . . TGCAGCGCCGAGGATAATAATGAAAAACTGTTTTTT CSAEDNNEKLFF
TRBJ1-4 13 TRBV5-1 . . TGCGCCAGCAGCCCGGGCGGAAGTGAAAAACTGTTTTTT CASSPGGSEKLFF